Listed here is a single TCR beta chain. The sample originates from a study of blood T cell repertoires in COVID-19. The overall study: Sites across the United States, Italy and Spain contributed samples from acute and convalescent COVID-19. Nucleic acid was either cDNA or gDNA, and it came from T cells, B-cell-depleted T cells, or PBMCs.

Within 2 weeks before study entry, exposed participants met a COVID-19 case. CDR1 is SGDLS, CDR2 YYNGEE, per germline. Losses at the gene ends were 3 bases for V and 2 bases for J; bases not matched to a gene: 3. The CDR3 consists of 14 residues. Authors' methods: How many nucleated cells were present was estimated from reference gene primer amplification. TCRdb's table, derived via immunoSEQ multiplex PCR, lists solely in-frame clones and lacks some. V and J calls and clone size follow that table, whereas D and trimming were derived from the DNA. The repertoire holds approximately 190,000 clones, with 84% as singletons.

This chain joins TRBV9 and TRBJ2-7; 9 bases align to TRBD2. The receptor's source is a woman aged 25 to 39 who had been exposed to COVID-19. Sequencing was performed on PBMCs or T cells enriched from blood (not recorded which). In DNA form, the CDR3 reads TGTGCCAGCAGCGAGGGACTAGCTACCTACGAGCAGTACTTC. It translates to CASSEGLATYEQYF.